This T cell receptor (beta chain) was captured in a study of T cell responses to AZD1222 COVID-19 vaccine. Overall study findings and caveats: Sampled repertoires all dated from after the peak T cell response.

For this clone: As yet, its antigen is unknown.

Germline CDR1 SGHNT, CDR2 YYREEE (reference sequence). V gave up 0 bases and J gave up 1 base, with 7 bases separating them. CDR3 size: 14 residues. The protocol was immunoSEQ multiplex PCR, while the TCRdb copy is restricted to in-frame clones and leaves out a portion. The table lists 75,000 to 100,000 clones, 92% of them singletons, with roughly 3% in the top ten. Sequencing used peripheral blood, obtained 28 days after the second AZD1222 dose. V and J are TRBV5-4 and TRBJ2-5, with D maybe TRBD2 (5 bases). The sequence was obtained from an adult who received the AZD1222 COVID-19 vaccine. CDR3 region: CASSLARGQETQYF. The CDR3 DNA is TGTGCCAGCAGCTTGGCTCGGGGCCAAGAGACCCAGTACTTC.